Included here is one TCR beta chain sequence, with context. This clone's antigen is unknown. Base-call qualities are not available, and no considerably larger clone is one nucleotide away. The data belong to a study of blood T cell repertoires in COVID-19 (TCRdb year 2020). The study in broad terms: Collaborator samples came from the United States, Italy and Spain and covered acute and convalescent phases of COVID-19. The repertoires were released in a freely available public database meant as a resource for research on the immune response to SARS-CoV-2. Subjects who had been exposed to COVID-19, were actively infected with it, or had recovered from it provided the deeply sampled blood TCRbeta repertoires that made up the dataset. Samples came from the ongoing ImmuneRACE study (first 160 participants) plus 1,254 subjects from 6 global collaborators. A de-identified subject ID, COVID-19 status, age in years and sex were almost always included in the sample metadata. HLA class I and class II types, where available, came from metadata supplied by the sample provider rather than from assay-based typing. The material from the prospective study consisted of cDNA or gDNA derived from T cells, B-cell-depleted T cells, or PBMCs. The full study reports these points: How much clinical and demographic metadata was included differed by source and by participant, and the metadata was provided uncurated.

Ends trimmed: V by 6 bases, J by 7 bases; bases unmatched to a gene: 6. In the germline V gene (reference sequence), CDR1 corresponds to MNHEY and CDR2 to SMNVEV. Counted from cysteine to phenylalanine, this CDR3 has 14 amino acids. Only CDR3 DNA is held: 42 bases, read in frame from base 1. Samples from volunteer blood donors who had recovered from COVID-19 were contributed by a second Seattle source. Each collaborating institution followed its own protocols to collect whole blood in K2EDTA tubes. For TCRbeta analysis, collaborators shipped samples in one of three forms: frozen whole blood, isolated PBMCs, or DNA extracted from either of those sample types. The immunoSEQ Assay, a bias-controlled multiplex PCR, was used to amplify TCRbeta CDR3 regions from genomic DNA. In the authors' own workflow: Within the assay, amplification of reference gene primers was used to estimate how many nucleated cells each sample contained. To quantify the absolute abundance of each unique TCRbeta CDR3 rearrangement, sequence reads were collapsed and filtered. For each sample, productive Simpson clonality was calculated by taking the square root of Simpson's diversity index across productive rearrangements. The table was pulled from immuneACCESS by TCRdb, which kept in-frame rearrangements only. Such tables lose some clones; where checked, under half of the loss comes from unresolved V genes, and the rest has no known cause. The V and J calls and clone size are taken from that table; D and trimming were inferred from the DNA. This sample gives 250,000 to 300,000 clones in total; around 90% of them show up just once. Roughly 2% of the sample is in the top ten clones.

The chain is encoded by TRBV27 joined to TRBJ1-6; 7 central bases correspond to TRBD1. This TCR derives from a woman aged 50 to 60 who had recovered from COVID-19. The sequencing input was peripheral blood. The DNA is TGTGCCAGCAGGGCCGGGACAGCGAATTCACCCCTCCACTTT. It encodes CASRAGTANSPLHF.